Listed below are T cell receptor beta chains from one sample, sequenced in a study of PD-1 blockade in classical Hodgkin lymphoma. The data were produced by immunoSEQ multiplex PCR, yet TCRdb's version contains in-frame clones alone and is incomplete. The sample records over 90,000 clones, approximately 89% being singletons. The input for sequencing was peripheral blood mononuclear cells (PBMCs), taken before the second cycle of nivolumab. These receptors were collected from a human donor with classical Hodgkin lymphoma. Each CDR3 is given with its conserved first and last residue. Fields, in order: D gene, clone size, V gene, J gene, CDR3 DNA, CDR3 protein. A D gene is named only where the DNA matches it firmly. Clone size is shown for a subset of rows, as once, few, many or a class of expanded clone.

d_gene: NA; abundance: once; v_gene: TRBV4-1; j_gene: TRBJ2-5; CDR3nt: TGCGCCAGCAGGTTTCGGGTCGGGGGTCTGGCGGAGACCCAGTACTTC; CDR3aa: CASRFRVGGLAETQYF
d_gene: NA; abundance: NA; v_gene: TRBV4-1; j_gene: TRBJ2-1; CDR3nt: TGCGCCAGCAGCCAAGACACGAGTAGGGATGAGCAGTTCTTC; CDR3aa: CASSQDTSRDEQFF
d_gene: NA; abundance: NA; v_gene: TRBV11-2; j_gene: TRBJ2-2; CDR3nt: TGTGCCAGCAGCTCCCCAAACACCGGGGAGCTGTTTTTT; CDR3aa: CASSSPNTGELFF
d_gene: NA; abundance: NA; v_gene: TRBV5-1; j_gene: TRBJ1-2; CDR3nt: TGCGCCAGCAGCCCAGGATCACCGACGGAGATGCCGCATTATGGCTACACCTTC; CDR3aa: CASSPGSPTEMPHYGYTF
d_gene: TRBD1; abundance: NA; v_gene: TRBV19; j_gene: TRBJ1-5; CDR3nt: TGTGCCAGTAGTATTGGGACAGACAATCAGCCCCAGCATTTT; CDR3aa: CASSIGTDNQPQHF
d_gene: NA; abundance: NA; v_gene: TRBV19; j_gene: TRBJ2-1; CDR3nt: TGTGCCAGTAGTACCTGGGACTTCCGTGAGCAGTTCTTC; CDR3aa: CASSTWDFREQFF
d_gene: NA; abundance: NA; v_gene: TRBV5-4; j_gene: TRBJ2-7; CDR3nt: TGTGCCAGCAGCTTGGGCGCCACTCGGCGGCCGGTCCGGGGGGAGCAGTACTTC; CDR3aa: CASSLGATRRPVRGEQYF
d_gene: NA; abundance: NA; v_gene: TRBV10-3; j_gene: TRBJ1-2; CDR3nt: TGTGCCATCAGCCAGAGTTGGGAATCGGGCTATGGCTACACCTTC; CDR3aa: CAISQSWESGYGYTF
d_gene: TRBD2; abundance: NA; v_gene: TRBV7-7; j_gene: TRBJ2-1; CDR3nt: TGTGCCAGCAGCTTGGGGGAGGGCCTCTACAATGAGCAGTTCTTC; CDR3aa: CASSLGEGLYNEQFF
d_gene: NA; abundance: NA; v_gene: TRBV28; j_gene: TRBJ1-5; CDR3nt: TGTGCCAACCAGCGGGGCAATCAGCCCCAGCATTTT; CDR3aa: CANQRGNQPQHF
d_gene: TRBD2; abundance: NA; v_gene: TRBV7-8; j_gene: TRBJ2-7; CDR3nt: TGTGCCAGCAGCTTAGCTAGCGGGAGGTACGAGCAGTACTTC; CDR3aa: CASSLASGRYEQYF
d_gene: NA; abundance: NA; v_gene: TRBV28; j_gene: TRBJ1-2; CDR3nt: TGTGCCAGCAGCCAAGGACAGCACTATGGCTACACCTTC; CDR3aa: CASSQGQHYGYTF
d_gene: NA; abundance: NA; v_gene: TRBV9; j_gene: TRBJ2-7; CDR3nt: TGTGCCAGCAGCCCGGAAGCTTGGACCTACGAGCAGTACTTC; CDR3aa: CASSPEAWTYEQYF
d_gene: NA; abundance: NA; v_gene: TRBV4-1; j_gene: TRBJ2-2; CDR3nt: TGCGCCAGCAGCCAAGAGGGAGACGGCACCGGGGAGCTGTTTTTT; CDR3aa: CASSQEGDGTGELFF
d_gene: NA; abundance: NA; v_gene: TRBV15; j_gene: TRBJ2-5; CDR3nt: TGTGCCACTGCCCGGGAATGGGGAGAGACCCAGTACTTC; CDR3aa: CATAREWGETQYF
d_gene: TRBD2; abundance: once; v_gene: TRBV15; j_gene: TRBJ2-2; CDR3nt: TGTGCCACCAGCAGAGATCGGACTAGCGGGAGCTGGAACACCGGGGAGCTGTTTTTT; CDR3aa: CATSRDRTSGSWNTGELFF
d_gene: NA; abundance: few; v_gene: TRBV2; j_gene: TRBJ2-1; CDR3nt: TGTGCCAGCAGTCTGGGCGGGAATGAGCAGTTCTTC; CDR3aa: CASSLGGNEQFF
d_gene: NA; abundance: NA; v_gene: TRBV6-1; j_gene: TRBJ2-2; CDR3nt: TGTGCCAGCAGTAGCCTCCGGGGGGAGCTGTTTTTT; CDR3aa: CASSSLRGELFF
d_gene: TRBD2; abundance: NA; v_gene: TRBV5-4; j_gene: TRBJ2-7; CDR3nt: TGTGCCAGCAGCTTGGCTCCAGCGGGAGTGTACGAGCAGTACTTC; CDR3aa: CASSLAPAGVYEQYF
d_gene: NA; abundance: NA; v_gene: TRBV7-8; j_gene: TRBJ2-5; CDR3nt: TGTGCCAGCAGCCCTGCCGCCGACCTAGGAGAGACCCAGTACTTC; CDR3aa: CASSPAADLGETQYF
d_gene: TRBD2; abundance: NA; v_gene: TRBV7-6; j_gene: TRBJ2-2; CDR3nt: TGTGCCAGCAGCTTAGCACCCGCGGGAGGCAACACCGGGGAGCTGTTTTTT; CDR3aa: CASSLAPAGGNTGELFF
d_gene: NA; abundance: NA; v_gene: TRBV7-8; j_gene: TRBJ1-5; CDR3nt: TGTGCCAGCAGCCGTCGGGGGGGGATGAAAAATCAGCCCCAGCATTTT; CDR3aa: CASSRRGGMKNQPQHF
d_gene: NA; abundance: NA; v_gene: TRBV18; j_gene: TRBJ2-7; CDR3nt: TGTGCCAGCTCACACGGGGGCGAGCTGGGCTACGAGCAGTACTTC; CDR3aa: CASSHGGELGYEQYF
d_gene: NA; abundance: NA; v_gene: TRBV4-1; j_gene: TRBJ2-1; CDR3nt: TGCGCCAGCAGCCAACCCTACAATGAGCAGTTCTTC; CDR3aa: CASSQPYNEQFF
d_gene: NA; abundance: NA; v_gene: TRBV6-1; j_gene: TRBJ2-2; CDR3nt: TGTGCCAGCAGTGAAGCTTATAGGGGCTCTTCCGGGGAGCTGTTTTTT; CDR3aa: CASSEAYRGSSGELFF
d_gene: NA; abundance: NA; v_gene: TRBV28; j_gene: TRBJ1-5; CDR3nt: TGTGCCAGCAGACCTCAGAGTTATAGCAATCAGCCCCAGCATTTT; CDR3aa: CASRPQSYSNQPQHF